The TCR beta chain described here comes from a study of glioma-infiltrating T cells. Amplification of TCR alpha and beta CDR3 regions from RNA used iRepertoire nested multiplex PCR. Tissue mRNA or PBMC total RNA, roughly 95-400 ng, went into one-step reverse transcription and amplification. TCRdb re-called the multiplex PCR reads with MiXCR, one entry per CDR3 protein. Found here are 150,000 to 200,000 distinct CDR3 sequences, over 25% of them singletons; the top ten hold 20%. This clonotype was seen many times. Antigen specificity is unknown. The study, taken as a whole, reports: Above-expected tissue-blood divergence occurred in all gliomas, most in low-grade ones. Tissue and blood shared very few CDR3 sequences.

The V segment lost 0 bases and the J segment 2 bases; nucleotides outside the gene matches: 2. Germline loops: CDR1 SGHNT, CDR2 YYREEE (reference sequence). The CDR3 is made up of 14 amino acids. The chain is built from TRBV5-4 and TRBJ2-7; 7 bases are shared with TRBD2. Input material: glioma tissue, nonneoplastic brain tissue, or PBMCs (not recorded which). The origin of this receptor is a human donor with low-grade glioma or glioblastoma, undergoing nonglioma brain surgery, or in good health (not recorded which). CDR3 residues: CASSLASGAYEQYF. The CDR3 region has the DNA TGTGCCAGCAGCTTGGCTAGCGGTGCCTACGAGCAGTACTTC.